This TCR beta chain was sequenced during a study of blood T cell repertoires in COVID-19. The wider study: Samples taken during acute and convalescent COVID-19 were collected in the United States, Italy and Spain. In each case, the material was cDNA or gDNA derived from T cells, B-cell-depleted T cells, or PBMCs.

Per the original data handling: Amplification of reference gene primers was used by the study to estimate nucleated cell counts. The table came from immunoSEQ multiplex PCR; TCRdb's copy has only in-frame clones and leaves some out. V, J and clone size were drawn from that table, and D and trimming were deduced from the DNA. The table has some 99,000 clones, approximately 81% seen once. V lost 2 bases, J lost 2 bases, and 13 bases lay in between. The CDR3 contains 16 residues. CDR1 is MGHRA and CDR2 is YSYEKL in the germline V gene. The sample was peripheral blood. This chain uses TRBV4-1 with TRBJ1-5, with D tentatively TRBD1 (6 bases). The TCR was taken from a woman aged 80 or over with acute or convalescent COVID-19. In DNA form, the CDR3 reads TGCGCCAGCAGCCAACCAGGGGCTGGAGGCAATCAGCCCCAGCATTTT. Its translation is CASSQPGAGGNQPQHF.